Presented here are 18 T cell receptor beta chains from one specimen sequenced in a study of regulatory T cells in long-lasting Graves disease. As for time point: newly diagnosed GD, antithyroid drugs for less than 3 months. RNA from PBMCs was the source of the TCR library. Libraries of TCR beta came from iRepertoire HTBI primers plus Arm-PCR of CDR3 regions. TCRdb recomputed calls from the multiplex PCR reads with MiXCR, one row per CDR3 protein. Altogether some 330,000 distinct CDR3 sequences are present, 10% to 15% being singletons, with the ten largest covering approximately 19%. The sample also formed part of further work on T cells in Graves' hyperthyroidism and ophthalmopathy.

The specimen was peripheral blood mononuclear cells (PBMCs), collected at new diagnosis, from a patient treated with antithyroid drugs. These receptors originate from a woman between 18 and 30 years old with Graves disease.

This clonotype was observed at least ten times. V gene TRBV6-2 or TRBV6-3 combines with J gene TRBJ2-1; 9 bases fit TRBD2. The CDR3 loop spans 15 amino acids. V shed 4 bases, J shed 6 bases, and the junction held 7 bases outside the gene matches. Per the germline V gene, CDR1 is MNHEY and CDR2 is SVGEGT. In DNA, the CDR3 is TGTGCCAGCAGTTTAGCGGGAGTCAGCCTCAATGAGCAGTTCTTC. This translates into CASSLAGVSLNEQFF.

This clonotype was recorded at least ten times. The rearrangement uses TRBV28 and TRBJ2-1, with 11 nucleotides matching TRBD2. Germline assignment: CDR1 MDHEN and CDR2 SYDVKM. The V and J ends lost 6 bases and 8 bases, in that order; junction bases with no gene match: 18. The CDR3 spans 18 residues. The CDR3, as DNA: TGTGCCAGCAGCCTGACCCCTCTGAGTAGCGGGAGGGTGCATGAGCAGTTCTTC. Encoded protein: CASSLTPLSSGRVHEQFF.

This clonotype was counted at least ten times. This rearrangement joins TRBV12-3 or TRBV12-4 to TRBJ2-3; tentative D call: TRBD1 (6 bases). Trimming shortened V by 6 bases and J by 0 bases, and 19 bases separated the two germline ends. CDR3 length: 17 residues. CDR3 loop: CASSLNWGQGSTDTQYF. CDR3 DNA: TGTGCCAGCAGCTTAAACTGGGGACAAGGAAGCACAGATACGCAGTATTTT.

This clonotype was recorded many times. The chain joins TRBV11-2 to TRBJ2-3; unclear D gene. CDR3 length equals 19 residues. Germline values: CDR1 SGHAT, CDR2 FQNNGV. V lost 1 base and J lost 0, with 20 bases in between. CDR3 region: CASSLGPYRIISSTDTQYF. CDR3 DNA: TGTGCCAGCAGCTTAGGCCCCTATCGGATTATTTCTAGCACAGATACGCAGTATTTT.

This clonotype was recorded at least ten times. The CDR3 spells CASSRGLAGRSVGELFF. For the CDR3, the DNA is TGTGCCAGCAGTCGAGGACTAGCGGGGCGCAGCGTCGGGGAGCTGTTTTTT. The chain couples TRBV7-9 to TRBJ2-2; TRBD2 aligns across 12 bases. Germline-derived CDR1 and CDR2 are SEHNR and FQNEAQ (reference sequence). The junction had 12 bases not matched to a gene; V was cut back by 6 bases and J by 7 bases. CDR3 size: 17 residues. The full variable domain, with the rest looked up from reference TRBV7-9 and TRBJ2-2, is DTGVSQNPRHKITKRGQNVTFRCDPISEHNRLYWYRQTLGQGPEFLTYFQNEAQLEKSRLLSDRFSAERPKGSFSTLEIQRTEQGDSAMYLCASSRGLAGRSVGELFFGEGSRLTVL.

This clonotype has a count of ten or more. The chain is built from TRBV7-2 and TRBJ1-5, with unresolved D. The V end was cut by 1 base, the J end by 2 bases, with 9 bases between. Germline assignment: CDR1 SGHTA and CDR2 FQGNSA. CDR3 length equals 15 residues. The CDR3 spells CASSLGQVGNQPQHF. CDR3 DNA sequence: TGTGCCAGCAGCTTAGGGCAGGTCGGCAATCAGCCCCAGCATTTT.

This clonotype showed up many times. The chain combines TRBV10-3 with TRBJ2-1, with D uncertain. Germline values: CDR1 ENHRY, CDR2 SYGVKD. The CDR3 has 16 amino acids. V was shortened by 0 bases and J by 0 bases, with 9 bases between the two germline ends. DNA of the CDR3: TGTGCCATCAGTGAGTCACCCGTGAGCTCCTACAATGAGCAGTTCTTC. Its protein is CAISESPVSSYNEQFF.

This clonotype turned up a few times. The chain combines TRBV3-1 with TRBJ1-3; D is unclear. Germline values: CDR1 LGHDT, CDR2 YNNKEL (reference sequence). This CDR3 contains 13 residues. Deletions cut 0 bases from V and 8 bases from J, with 8 bases between. The CDR3 here is CASSQETVDTIYF. The CDR3, as DNA: TGTGCCAGCAGCCAAGAGACTGTGGACACCATATATTTT.

This clonotype was observed a handful of times. V and J are TRBV19 and TRBJ1-2; D might be TRBD1 (5 bases). From germline, CDR1 is LNHDA and CDR2 SQIVND (reference sequence). V was shortened by 5 bases and J by 8 bases, with 18 bases between the two germline ends. The CDR3 contains 14 residues. The CDR3 protein is CASSPRVRYVGYTF. CDR3 in DNA: TGTGCCAGTAGTCCCAGGGTACGGTATGTCGGCTACACCTTC.

In its sample, this clonotype was seen many times. The genes are TRBV3-1 and TRBJ2-3; no reliable D call. Trimming removed 0 bases at V and 6 bases at J, with 10 bases between. CDR3 length equals 14 residues. Looked up from germline, CDR1 is LGHDT and CDR2 is YNNKEL (reference sequence). CDR3 DNA: TGTGCCAGCAGCCAAGAGAGTACGAGGGATACGCAGTATTTT. Amino acid sequence: CASSQESTRDTQYF.

The chain recombines TRBV11-2 with TRBJ2-2, with unresolved D. The germline gives CDR1 SGHAT, CDR2 FQNNGV. The CDR3 totals 16 residues. Trimming stripped 7 bases from V and 1 base from J, with 16 bases between. The CDR3 sequence is CASTTFRRLNTGELFF. The CDR3 bases are TGTGCCAGCACCACCTTTCGGCGACTGAACACCGGGGAGCTGTTTTTT.

This clonotype appeared many times. The chain couples TRBV20-1 to TRBJ1-6; 7 nucleotides agree with TRBD1. Germline V gives CDR1 DFQATT, CDR2 SNEGSKA (reference sequence). Trimming cost V 6 bases and J 4 bases; bases outside gene matches: 6. This CDR3 is 14 amino acids long. CDR3: CSAPQQGYNSPLHF. In DNA form, the CDR3 reads TGCAGTGCCCCCCAACAGGGGTATAATTCACCCCTCCACTTT.

This clonotype was observed many times. The chain joins TRBV12-3 or TRBV12-4 to TRBJ1-5; D possibly corresponds to TRBD1 (5 bases). This CDR3 region has 18 residues. Trimming removed 3 bases at V and 0 bases at J, with 18 bases between. CDR3 in DNA: TGTGCCAGCAGTTTGGGACGGATTAGGACGTATAGCAATCAGCCCCAGCATTTT. The encoded protein is CASSLGRIRTYSNQPQHF.

The chain carries TRBV28 and TRBJ2-1; TRBD2 agrees at 13 bases. With 5 bases clipped from V and 8 bases from J, the junction kept 9 bases outside the gene matches. Per the germline V gene, CDR1 is MDHEN and CDR2 is SYDVKM. CDR3 length: 16 residues. The CDR3, as DNA: TGTGCCAGCAGTCAACCGGGACTAGCGGGAAAGGATGAGCAGTTCTTC. Protein: CASSQPGLAGKDEQFF.

This clonotype came up many times. This chain uses TRBV6-2 or TRBV6-3 with TRBJ2-7; 7 nucleotides line up with TRBD1. CDR3 length: 14 residues. The trim removed 6 bases at V and 0 bases at J, leaving 5 bases unmatched. Germline CDR1 and CDR2: MNHEY and SVGEGT. CDR3 nucleotide sequence: TGTGCCAGCAGGAACCGGGACAGCTCCTACGAGCAGTACGTC. Its translation is CASRNRDSSYEQYV.

A remark on this clonotype: With a much larger clone just one base away, this may be a read error. This chain connects TRBV18 to TRBJ2-7; no definite D call. This CDR3 region has 16 residues. V was shortened by 5 bases and J by 2 bases, with 19 bases between the two germline ends. From germline, CDR1 is KGHSH and CDR2 LQKENI. The DNA of the CDR3 is TGTGCCAGCTCATCTGCCGGACCGAGTCCTACCTACGAGCAGTACGTC. It yields the protein CASSSAGPSPTYEQYV.

This clonotype was observed at least ten times. The genes are TRBV7-9 and TRBJ2-7, with 7 bases that match TRBD2. Germline loops: CDR1 SEHNR, CDR2 FQNEAQ (reference sequence). The V segment lost 2 bases and the J segment 6 bases; nucleotides outside the gene matches: 10. CDR3 length equals 15 residues. In DNA, the CDR3 is TGTGCCAGCAGCTTATCGACCGGGAGGACGACCGAGCAGTACTTC. Protein sequence: CASSLSTGRTTEQYF.

This clonotype was found many times. The chain links TRBV20-1 to TRBJ2-7; 8 bases line up with TRBD1. This CDR3 comprises 14 residues. The germline V gene encodes CDR1 DFQATT and CDR2 SNEGSKA (reference sequence). V was pared by 6 bases and J by 5 bases, with 12 bases of the junction left unmatched. In DNA, the CDR3 is TGCAGTGCCAACCTAGGACAGGGCATCCACGAGCAGTACTTC. Its protein is CSANLGQGIHEQYF.